One sample yielded the 9 T cell receptor beta chains listed below, sequenced in a study of response to subunit inactivated influenza vaccine (dated by TCRdb to the late 2010s). Libraries were constructed by RT-PCR. TCRdb names Illumina HiSeq 2500 as the instrument used. The raw public reads went through TCRdb reprocessing: fastp at Q25, MiXCR clone calling, in-frame beta chains kept. Each entry is one CDR3 protein sequence, shown with its most common DNA and genes. Recorded for this sample are around 190,000 distinct CDR3 sequences; approximately 15% of them occurred a single time. The ten largest clones represent roughly 24% of the sample. Sample: CD8+ T cells sorted from PBMCs, taken 4 to 6 days after vaccination. The receptors come from a man aged 50 to 59 who received an inactivated influenza vaccine. Donor details come from another sample of the same person, matched by shared clones.

This clonotype has at least ten counts. This rearrangement joins TRBV5-5 to TRBJ1-5; the D gene is possibly TRBD1 (6 bases). This CDR3 has 14 residues. V shed 4 bases and J shed 3 bases, with 11 bases lying between them. Germline V gene data show CDR1 as SGHKS and CDR2 as YYEKEE (reference sequence). The CDR3 DNA sequence: TGTGCCAGCAGCGCCGGACAGTCCAATCAGCCCCAGCATTTT. Its translation is CASSAGQSNQPQHF.

This clonotype was counted ten times or more. This rearrangement joins TRBV7-6 to TRBJ1-1, with D unresolved. The V end was cut by 5 bases, the J end by 1 base, with 8 bases between. Germline V gene sequence: CDR1 SGHVS, CDR2 FNYEAQ. The CDR3 extends over 13 amino acids. Here the CDR3 reads CASSVTENTEAFF. The CDR3 coding sequence is TGTGCCAGCAGCGTCACAGAGAACACTGAAGCTTTCTTT.

The table lists this clonotype with a few counts. The CDR3 is CATSRERTSYNEQFF. The CDR3 DNA sequence: TGTGCCACCAGCAGAGAAAGGACTAGCTACAATGAGCAGTTCTTC. The J gene is TRBJ2-1, the V gene TRBV15; TRBD2 matches 7 bases. Germline V gene sequence: CDR1 LNHNV, CDR2 YYDKDF (reference sequence). Trimming took 0 bases from V and 3 from J; bases not matched to a gene: 2. The CDR3 spans 15 residues. The full variable domain, completed using reference TRBV15 and TRBJ2-1, is DAMVIQNPRYQVTQFGKPVTLSCSQTLNHNVMYWYQQKSSQAPKLLFHYYDKDFNNEADTPDNFQSRRPNTSFCFLDIRSPGLGDTAMYLCATSRERTSYNEQFFGPGTRLTVL.

V gene TRBV2 combines with J gene TRBJ2-7, with no clear D. This CDR3 is 12 amino acids long. The germline CDR1 and CDR2 sequences are SNHLY and FYNNEI. V shed 4 bases and J shed 3 bases, with 7 bases lying between them. CDR3 loop: CASSANDYEQYF. Here the CDR3 DNA reads TGTGCCAGCAGTGCAAACGACTACGAGCAGTACTTC. The whole variable domain, filled in from reference TRBV2 and TRBJ2-7, reads EPEVTQTPSHQVTQMGQEVILRCVPISNHLYFYWYRQILGQKVEFLVSFYNNEISEKSEIFDDQFSVERPDGSNFTLKIRSTKLEDSAMYFCASSANDYEQYFGPGTRLTVT.

This chain joins TRBV10-3 and TRBJ2-3; no firm D call. CDR1 ENHRY and CDR2 SYGVKD come from the germline V gene. V lost 2 bases and J 4 bases, leaving 19 bases between the germline ends. This CDR3 has 17 amino acids. The CDR3 DNA sequence: TGTGCCATCAGTGAGCGTTGGGTCCCTTCTGCCCCAGATACGCAGTATTTT. Protein sequence: CAISERWVPSAPDTQYF.

This clonotype was seen more than once but under ten times. The CDR3 region has the DNA TGTGCCAGCAGCTCACCGGGACACAACTACGAGCAGTACTTC. Its protein is CASSSPGHNYEQYF. The V and J genes are TRBV4-2 and TRBJ2-7; TRBD1 might be the D (6 bases). Germline V CDR1 and CDR2: LGHNA, YNFKEQ. V dropped 5 bases and J dropped 3 bases, with 14 bases sitting between them. The CDR3 contains 14 residues.

This clonotype was found a few times. The V call is TRBV24-1, the J call TRBJ2-7, with D uncertain. Germline assignment: CDR1 KGHDR and CDR2 SFDVKD. V was shortened by 3 bases and J by 0 bases, with 8 bases between the two germline ends. The CDR3 extends over 14 amino acids. This CDR3 is CATSDLGNSYEQYF. The CDR3 region has the DNA TGTGCCACCAGTGATCTAGGGAACTCCTACGAGCAGTACTTC.

This clonotype was seen only a few times. The chain couples TRBV28 to TRBJ2-7, with D hard to call. This CDR3 has 13 residues. Germline CDR1 is MDHEN and CDR2 is SYDVKM. Trimming pared 7 bases from V and 2 bases from J, leaving 12 bases between. CDR3 bases: TGTGCCAGCAACTCGGACGGTCCCTACGAGCAGTACTTC. This translates into CASNSDGPYEQYF.

This sequence joins TRBV5-1 and TRBJ1-2; D gene uncertain. This CDR3 comprises 13 residues. Trimming removed 0 bases at V and 2 bases at J, with 5 bases between. The germline V gene has CDR1 SGHRS and CDR2 YFSETQ. The CDR3 loop is CASSLESNYGYTF. The CDR3 DNA is TGCGCCAGCAGCTTGGAATCCAACTATGGCTACACCTTC.